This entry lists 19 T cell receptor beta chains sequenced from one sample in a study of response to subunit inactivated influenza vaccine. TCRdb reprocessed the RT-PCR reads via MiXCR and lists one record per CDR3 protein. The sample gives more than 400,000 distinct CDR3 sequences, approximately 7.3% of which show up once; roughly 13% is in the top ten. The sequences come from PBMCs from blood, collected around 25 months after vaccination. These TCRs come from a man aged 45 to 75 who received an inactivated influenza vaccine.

The CDR3 DNA reads as TGTGCCAGCAGCCAAGTGGGGGGCGCCCAAGAGACCCAGTACTTC. Protein sequence: CASSQVGGAQETQYF. V and J are TRBV4-2 and TRBJ2-5; D tentatively reads TRBD1 or TRBD2 (6 bases each). Trimming removed 1 base at V and 1 base at J, with 10 bases between. Germline CDR1 reads LGHNA; CDR2 reads YNFKEQ. The CDR3 spans 15 residues.

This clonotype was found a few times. The CDR3 region has the DNA TGTGCCAGCAGTTACGCTGGAGCGTGGGAGACCCAGTACTTC. It translates to CASSYAGAWETQYF. This chain joins TRBV6-5 and TRBJ2-5; unclear D gene. CDR1 is MNHEY and CDR2 is SVGAGI in the germline V gene. V lost 2 bases to trimming and J lost 5 bases, with 12 bases between them. There are 14 residues in the CDR3.

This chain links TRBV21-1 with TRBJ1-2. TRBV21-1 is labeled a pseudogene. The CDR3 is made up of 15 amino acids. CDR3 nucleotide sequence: TGTGCCAGCAGCAAAACAGACCCTGCTAACTATGGCTACACCTTC. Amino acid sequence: CASSKTDPANYGYTF.

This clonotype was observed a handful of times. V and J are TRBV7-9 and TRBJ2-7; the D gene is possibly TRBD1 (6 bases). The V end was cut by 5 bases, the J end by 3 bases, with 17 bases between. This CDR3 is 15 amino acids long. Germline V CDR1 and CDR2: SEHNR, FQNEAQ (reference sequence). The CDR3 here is CASSEGVTGLYEQYF. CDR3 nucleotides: TGTGCCAGCAGCGAGGGGGTGACAGGCCTCTACGAGCAGTACTTC.

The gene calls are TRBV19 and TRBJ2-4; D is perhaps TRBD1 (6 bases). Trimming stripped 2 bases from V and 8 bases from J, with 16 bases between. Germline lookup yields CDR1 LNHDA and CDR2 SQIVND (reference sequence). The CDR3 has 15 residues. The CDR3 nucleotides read TGTGCCAGTAGTATATTAGTCGCAGGGGCAGACATTCAGTACTTC. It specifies CASSILVAGADIQYF.

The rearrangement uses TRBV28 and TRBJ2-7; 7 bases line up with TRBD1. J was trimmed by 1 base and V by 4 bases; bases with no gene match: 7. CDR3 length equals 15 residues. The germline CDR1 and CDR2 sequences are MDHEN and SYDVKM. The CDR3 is CASSSKTGRSYEQYF. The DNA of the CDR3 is TGTGCCAGCAGTTCGAAGACAGGGAGATCCTACGAGCAGTACTTC.

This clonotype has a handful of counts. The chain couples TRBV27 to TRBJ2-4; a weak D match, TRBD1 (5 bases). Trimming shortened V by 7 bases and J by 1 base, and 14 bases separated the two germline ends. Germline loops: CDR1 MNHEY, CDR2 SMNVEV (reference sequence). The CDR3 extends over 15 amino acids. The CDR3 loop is CASKPGMTAKNIQYF. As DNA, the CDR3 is TGTGCCAGCAAACCAGGGATGACGGCCAAAAACATTCAGTACTTC.

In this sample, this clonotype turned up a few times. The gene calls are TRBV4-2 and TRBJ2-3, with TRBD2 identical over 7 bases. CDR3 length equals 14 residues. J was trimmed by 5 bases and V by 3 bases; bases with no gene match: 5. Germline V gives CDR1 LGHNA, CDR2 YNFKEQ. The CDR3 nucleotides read TGTGCCAGCAGCCAGGCGGGGGTCCAAGATACGCAGTATTTT. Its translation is CASSQAGVQDTQYF.

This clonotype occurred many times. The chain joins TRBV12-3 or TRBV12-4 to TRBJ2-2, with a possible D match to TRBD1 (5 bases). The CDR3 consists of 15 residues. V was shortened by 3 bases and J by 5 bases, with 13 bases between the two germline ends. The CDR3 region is CASSFTQGATGELFF. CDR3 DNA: TGTGCCAGCAGTTTTACGCAGGGTGCTACCGGGGAGCTGTTTTTT.

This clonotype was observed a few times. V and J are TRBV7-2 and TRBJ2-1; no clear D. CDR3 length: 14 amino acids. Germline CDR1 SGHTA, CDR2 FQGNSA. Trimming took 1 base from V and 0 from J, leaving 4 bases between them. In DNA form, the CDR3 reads TGTGCCAGCAGCTTAGGGGTCTCCTACAATGAGCAGTTCTTC. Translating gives CASSLGVSYNEQFF.

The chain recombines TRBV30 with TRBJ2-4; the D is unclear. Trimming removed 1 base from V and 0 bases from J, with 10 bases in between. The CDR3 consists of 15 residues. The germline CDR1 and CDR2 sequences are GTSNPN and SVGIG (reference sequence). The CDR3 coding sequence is TGTGCCTGGAGTGGGATCAGCCTAGCCAAAAACATTCAGTACTTC. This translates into CAWSGISLAKNIQYF.

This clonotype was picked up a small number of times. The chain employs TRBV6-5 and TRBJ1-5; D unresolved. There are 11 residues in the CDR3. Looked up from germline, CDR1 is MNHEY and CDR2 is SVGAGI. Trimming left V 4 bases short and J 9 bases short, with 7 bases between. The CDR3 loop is CASSSGGPQHF. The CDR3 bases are TGTGCCAGCAGTTCGGGTGGGCCCCAGCATTTT.

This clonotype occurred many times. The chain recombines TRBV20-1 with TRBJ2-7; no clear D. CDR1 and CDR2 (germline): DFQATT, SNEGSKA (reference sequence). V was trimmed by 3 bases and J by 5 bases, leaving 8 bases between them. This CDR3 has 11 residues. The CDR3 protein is CSASPTHEQYF. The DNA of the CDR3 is TGCAGTGCTAGTCCCACCCACGAGCAGTACTTC.

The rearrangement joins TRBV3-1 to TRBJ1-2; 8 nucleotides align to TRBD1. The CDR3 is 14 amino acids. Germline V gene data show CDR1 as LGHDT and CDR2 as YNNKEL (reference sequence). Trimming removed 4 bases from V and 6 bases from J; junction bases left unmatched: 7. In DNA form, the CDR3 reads TGTGCCAGCAGCCTCAGGGGGCCGGCGAATGGCTACACCTTC. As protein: CASSLRGPANGYTF.

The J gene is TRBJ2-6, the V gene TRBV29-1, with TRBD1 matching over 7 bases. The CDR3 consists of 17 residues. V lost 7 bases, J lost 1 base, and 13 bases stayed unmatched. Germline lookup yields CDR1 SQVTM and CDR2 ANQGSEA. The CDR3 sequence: CSALPTSRGSGANVLTF. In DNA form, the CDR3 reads TGCAGCGCCCTACCTACTTCCAGGGGGTCTGGGGCCAACGTCCTGACTTTC.

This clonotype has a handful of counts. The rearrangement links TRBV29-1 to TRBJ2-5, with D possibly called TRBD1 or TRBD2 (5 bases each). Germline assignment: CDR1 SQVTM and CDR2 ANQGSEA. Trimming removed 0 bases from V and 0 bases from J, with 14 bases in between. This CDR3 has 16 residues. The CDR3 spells CSVEDPGTGHQETQYF. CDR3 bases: TGCAGCGTTGAAGACCCGGGAACAGGTCACCAAGAGACCCAGTACTTC.

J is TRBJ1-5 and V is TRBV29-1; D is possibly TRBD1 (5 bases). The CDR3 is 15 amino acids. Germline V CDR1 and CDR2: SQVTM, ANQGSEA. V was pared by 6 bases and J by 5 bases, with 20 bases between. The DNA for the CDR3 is TGCAGCGTCGTGATCACCTCAGGGTCGGATCAGCCCCAGCATTTT. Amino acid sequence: CSVVITSGSDQPQHF. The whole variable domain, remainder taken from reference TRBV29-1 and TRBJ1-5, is SAVISQKPSRDICQRGTSLTIQCQVDSQVTMMFWYRQQPGQSLTLIATANQGSEATYESGFVIDKFPISRPNLTFSTLTVSNMSPEDSSIYLCSVVITSGSDQPQHFGDGTRLSIL.

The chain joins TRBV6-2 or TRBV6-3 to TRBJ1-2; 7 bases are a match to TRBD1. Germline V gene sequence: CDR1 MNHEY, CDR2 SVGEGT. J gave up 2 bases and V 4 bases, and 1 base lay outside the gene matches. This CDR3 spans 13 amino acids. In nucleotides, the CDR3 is TGTGCCAGCAGTTGGGGACAGAACTATGGCTACACCTTC. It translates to CASSWGQNYGYTF.

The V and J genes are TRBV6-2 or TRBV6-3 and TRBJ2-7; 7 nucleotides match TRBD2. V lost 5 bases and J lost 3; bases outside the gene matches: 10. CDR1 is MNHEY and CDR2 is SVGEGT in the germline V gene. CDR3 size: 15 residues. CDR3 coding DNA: TGTGCCAGCAGTACCCCATGGGGGGGAAGCTACGAGCAGTACTTC. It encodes CASSTPWGGSYEQYF.